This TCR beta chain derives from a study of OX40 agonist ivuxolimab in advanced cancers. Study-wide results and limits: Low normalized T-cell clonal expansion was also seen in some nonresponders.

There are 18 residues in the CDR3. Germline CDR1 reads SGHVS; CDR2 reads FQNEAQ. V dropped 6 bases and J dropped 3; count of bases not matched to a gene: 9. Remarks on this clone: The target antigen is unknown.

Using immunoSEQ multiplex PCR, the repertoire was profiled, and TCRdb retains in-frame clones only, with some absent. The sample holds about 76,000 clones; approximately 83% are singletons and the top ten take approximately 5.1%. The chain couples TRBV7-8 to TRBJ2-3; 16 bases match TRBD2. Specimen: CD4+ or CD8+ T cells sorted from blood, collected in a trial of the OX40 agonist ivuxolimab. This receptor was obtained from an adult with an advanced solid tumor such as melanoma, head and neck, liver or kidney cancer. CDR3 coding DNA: TGTGCCAGCAGGGCTCCGGGACTAGCGGGGGGGAGGACAGATACGCAGTATTTT. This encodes CASRAPGLAGGRTDTQYF.